These 26 T cell receptor beta chains came from one sample sequenced in a study of blood T cell repertoires in COVID-19. Clones were read by immunoSEQ multiplex PCR, and TCRdb kept only the in-frame ones, dropping some. The sample has roughly 270,000 clones; 85% are singletons. The sequenced sample consisted of PBMCs or T cells enriched from blood (not recorded which). Source of these receptors: a woman aged 45-65 years who had recovered from COVID-19.

The chain joins TRBV5-1 to TRBJ2-7; 8 bases align to TRBD1. V lost 1 base to trimming and J lost 6 bases; unmatched junction nucleotides: 3. The germline gives CDR1 SGHRS, CDR2 YFSETQ. The CDR3 contains 13 residues. CDR3 residues: CASSLLGTGEQYF. DNA for the CDR3: TGCGCCAGCAGCTTGTTGGGGACAGGCGAGCAGTACTTC.

This chain connects TRBV19 to TRBJ2-6; no clear D. Deletions cut 10 bases from V and 2 bases from J, with 9 bases between. In germline, CDR1 is LNHDA, CDR2 SQIVND (reference sequence). The CDR3 extends over 13 amino acids. The CDR3 nucleotides are TGTGCCACGCGAGGAACTGGGGCCAACGTCCTGACTTTC. This encodes CATRGTGANVLTF.

The rearrangement links TRBV4-1 to TRBJ2-5; D is unresolved. Trimming stripped 6 bases from V and 0 bases from J, with 11 bases between. The CDR3 totals 14 residues. From germline, CDR1 is MGHRA and CDR2 YSYEKL. CDR3 residues: CASSRGRNQETQYF. The CDR3 bases are TGCGCCAGCAGTCGCGGTCGGAACCAAGAGACCCAGTACTTC.

This chain joins TRBV18 and TRBJ1-4, with 7 nucleotides matching TRBD1. In germline, CDR1 is KGHSH, CDR2 LQKENI. V shed 3 bases, J shed 8 bases, and the junction held 6 bases outside the gene matches. CDR3 length: 14 residues. The CDR3 spells CASSPYRGEEKLFF. The CDR3 nucleotides are TGTGCCAGCTCACCCTACAGGGGAGAGGAAAAACTGTTTTTT.

This chain links TRBV2 with TRBJ1-3; no reliable D call. There are 14 residues in the CDR3. V shed 4 bases and J shed 0 bases, with 7 bases lying between them. The germline CDR1 and CDR2 sequences are SNHLY and FYNNEI. The CDR3 region has the DNA TGTGCCAGCAGTGGTTTTCTCTCTGGAAACACCATATATTTT. It is translated as CASSGFLSGNTIYF.

Only a few counts were recorded for this clone. The rearrangement uses TRBV6-4 and TRBJ2-3; 11 bases map to TRBD1. Trimming cost V 4 bases and J 7 bases; bases outside gene matches: 7. CDR3 length: 15 amino acids. Germline CDR1 and CDR2: MRHNA and SNTAGT. The CDR3 DNA follows: TGTGCCAGCAGTGCCGGGACAGGGGGTGTTCATACGCAGTATTTT. Its protein product is CASSAGTGGVHTQYF.

J is TRBJ1-1 and V is TRBV9; 8 bases line up with TRBD1. Per the germline V gene, CDR1 is SGDLS and CDR2 is YYNGEE. The CDR3 extends over 15 amino acids. V was pared by 0 bases and J by 10 bases, with 11 bases of the junction left unmatched. For the CDR3, the DNA is TGTGCCAGCAGCGTAGCCCCAGGGGGCGAGCTAGGAGCTTTCTTT. Translating it yields CASSVAPGGELGAFF.

The rearrangement joins TRBV19 to TRBJ2-7; D perhaps matches TRBD2 (5 bases). The CDR3 runs to 17 residues. The V gene's germline CDR1 is LNHDA and CDR2 SQIVND (reference sequence). V lost 3 bases and J lost 3, with 21 bases in between. The CDR3 bases are TGTGCCAGTAGTATGCGCAACCCTGAGAGGGATAGCTACGAGCAGTACTTC. Encoded protein: CASSMRNPERDSYEQYF.

This rearrangement joins TRBV7-8 to TRBJ2-3; possible D gene TRBD1, 5 bases. This CDR3 contains 14 residues. CDR1 and CDR2 from the germline V gene are SGHVS and FQNEAQ. Between the trimmed V and J ends, which lost 2 bases and 7 bases, there was a span of 13 bases. DNA for the CDR3: TGTGCCAGCAGCTTACTATCCAGGGCGAATACGCAGTATTTT. Protein product: CASSLLSRANTQYF.

This chain connects TRBV7-8 to TRBJ1-1; the D gene is possibly TRBD1 (6 bases). CDR1 SGHVS and CDR2 FQNEAQ come from the germline V gene. The CDR3 has 14 residues. The V end was cut by 7 bases, the J end by 1 base, with 13 bases between. The DNA for the CDR3 is TGTGCCAGCACACCAACAGGGACGAACACTGAAGCTTTCTTT. It specifies CASTPTGTNTEAFF.

The chain carries TRBV7-9 and TRBJ1-1; D gene unclear. The CDR3 runs to 17 residues. Deletions cut 7 bases from V and 0 bases from J, with 21 bases between. CDR1 SEHNR and CDR2 FQNEAQ come from the germline V gene (reference sequence). This CDR3 reads CASTTPLQNFMNTEAFF. The CDR3 region has the DNA TGTGCCAGCACCACGCCCTTACAGAATTTTATGAACACTGAAGCTTTCTTT.

This clone was counted once. The sample holds other DNA sequences that translate to the same CDR3. This rearrangement joins TRBV7-2 to TRBJ1-5, with 10 positions matching TRBD1. Germline V CDR1 and CDR2: SGHTA, FQGNSA. With 2 bases clipped from V and 4 bases from J, the junction kept 2 bases outside the gene matches. This CDR3 is 15 amino acids long. CDR3 sequence: CASSLRTGGNQPQHF. The CDR3 region has the DNA TGTGCCAGCAGCTTAAGGACAGGGGGGAATCAGCCCCAGCATTTT.

The chain employs TRBV7-2 and TRBJ2-1; 15 bases agree with TRBD2. The germline gives CDR1 SGHTA, CDR2 FQGNSA. The CDR3 contains 19 residues. The junction had 17 bases not matched to a gene; V was cut back by 5 bases and J by 9 bases. The CDR3 here is CASSLYDGPPGLAGGEQFF. The CDR3 DNA follows: TGTGCCAGCAGCCTCTACGATGGGCCACCGGGACTAGCGGGAGGTGAGCAGTTCTTC.

The gene calls are TRBV7-8 and TRBJ1-6, with 9 bases fitting TRBD1. The CDR3 contains 15 residues. Per the germline V gene, CDR1 is SGHVS and CDR2 is FQNEAQ. J lost 7 bases, V lost 0 bases, and 1 base had no gene match. The CDR3 DNA is TGTGCCAGCAGCTTAGCGGGACAGGGAAATTCACCCCTCCACTTT. Translated: CASSLAGQGNSPLHF.

This chain uses TRBV5-4 with TRBJ1-2; the D gene is possibly TRBD1 (6 bases). This CDR3 is 14 amino acids long. With 7 bases removed from V and 4 bases from J, the gap between germline ends came to 17 bases. Germline V gives CDR1 SGHNT, CDR2 YYREEE (reference sequence). The CDR3 DNA reads as TGTGCCAGCCGAATCAAAGGGGGTTTCTATGGCTACACCTTC. It is translated as CASRIKGGFYGYTF.

The chain is built from TRBV12-5 and TRBJ2-1, with 7 bases lining up with TRBD2. V gave up 3 bases and J gave up 7 bases; unmatched junction bases: 6. The CDR3 covers 14 residues. Germline V lookup: CDR1 LGHNT, CDR2 FRNRAP. The CDR3: CASGLWLADNEQFF. In nucleotides, the CDR3 is TGTGCTAGTGGTTTATGGCTAGCGGATAATGAGCAGTTCTTC.

V and J are TRBV13 and TRBJ2-5, with D hard to call. The CDR3 is 13 amino acids. Germline CDR1 PRHDT, CDR2 FYEKMQ (reference sequence). V was trimmed by 5 bases and J by 2 bases, leaving 9 bases between them. In DNA, the CDR3 is TGTGCCAGCAGCCCCGGAGCACAAGAGACCCAGTACTTC. Its protein product is CASSPGAQETQYF.

This clone was counted between two and nine times. The chain links TRBV5-1 to TRBJ1-1, with 8 bases that match TRBD1. Germline V gene lookup returns CDR1 SGHRS and CDR2 YFSETQ. Trimming cost V 4 bases and J 4 bases; bases outside gene matches: 6. The CDR3 extends over 14 amino acids. DNA for the CDR3: TGCGCCAGCAGCAAAACTGGACAGGGCACTGAAGCTTTCTTT. It yields the protein CASSKTGQGTEAFF.

The J gene is TRBJ1-5, the V gene TRBV11-2; possibly TRBD1 for D (5 bases). V lost 8 bases and J lost 5, with 13 bases in between. Germline assignment: CDR1 SGHAT and CDR2 FQNNGV. This CDR3 has 13 residues. The chain's CDR3 is CASSSGLDQPQHF. The CDR3 nucleotides read TGTGCCAGCTCCTCAGGGTTGGATCAGCCCCAGCATTTT.

The chain combines TRBV10-3 with TRBJ1-2; weak D call: TRBD1 (6 bases). Trimming removed 7 bases at V and 4 bases at J, with 16 bases between. This CDR3 has 14 residues. Germline V gene sequence: CDR1 ENHRY, CDR2 SYGVKD. DNA for the CDR3: TGTGCCATCACTGGGGCAGGGGATGTCTATGGCTACACCTTC. Translated, it gives CAITGAGDVYGYTF.

As DNA, the CDR3 is TGTGCCAGCGTTCGGGGAATTTTGTGGGACACTGAAGCTTTCTTT. It translates to CASVRGILWDTEAFF. The chain has TRBV5-6 and TRBJ1-1; no reliable D call. V dropped 7 bases and J dropped 3 bases, with 19 bases sitting between them. Germline V gene sequence: CDR1 SGHDT, CDR2 YYEEEE. The CDR3 is 15 residues long.

J is TRBJ1-3 and V is TRBV7-3, with 9 bases identical to TRBD1. Germline V lookup: CDR1 SGHTA, CDR2 FQGTGA. This CDR3 comprises 17 residues. J gave up 0 bases and V 3 bases, and 6 bases lay outside the gene matches. This CDR3 reads CASSLSPGQGSGNTIYF. DNA for the CDR3: TGTGCCAGCAGCTTGTCCCCGGGACAGGGCTCTGGAAACACCATATATTTT. Full variable domain (rest looked up from reference TRBV7-3 and TRBJ1-3): GAGVSQTPSNKVTEKGKYVELRCDPISGHTALYWYRQSLGQGPEFLIYFQGTGAADDSGLPNDRFFAVRPEGSVSTLKIQRTERGDSAVYLCASSLSPGQGSGNTIYFGEGSWLTVV.

This rearrangement joins TRBV7-6 to TRBJ2-2; no clear D gene. Trimming cost V 1 base and J 4 bases, with 7 bases left between them. The length of the CDR3 is 14 residues. CDR1 is SGHVS, CDR2 FNYEAQ, per germline. CDR3 in amino acids: CASSLVSVTGELFF. The DNA for the CDR3 is TGTGCCAGCAGCTTAGTTTCAGTCACCGGGGAGCTGTTTTTT.

This clone showed up just a few times. V and J are TRBV7-3 and TRBJ2-2; 8 bases agree with TRBD1. The germline V gene encodes CDR1 SGHTA and CDR2 FQGTGA. Germline trimming cut 5 bases from V and 2 bases from J; bases unmatched to any gene: 10. CDR3 length: 17 residues. CDR3 in amino acids: CASSTMTGDGNTGELFF. The CDR3 DNA reads as TGTGCCAGCAGCACGATGACAGGGGATGGAAACACCGGGGAGCTGTTTTTT.

The chain combines TRBV28 with TRBJ1-2; D might be TRBD1 (6 bases). Trimming pared 6 bases from V and 0 bases from J, leaving 14 bases between. Germline values: CDR1 MDHEN, CDR2 SYDVKM. The CDR3 totals 15 residues. For the CDR3, the DNA is TGTGCCAGCAGAAACCCTCGGACAGCTAACTATGGCTACACCTTC. This sequence encodes CASRNPRTANYGYTF.

The chain couples TRBV5-8 to TRBJ2-2; the match to TRBD1 covers 10 bases. The CDR3 is made up of 16 amino acids. The germline CDR1 and CDR2 sequences are SGHTS and YDEGEE. V shed 4 bases and J 5 bases; nucleotides not matched to a gene: 8. The CDR3 protein is CASSPRQGATTGELFF. CDR3 nucleotide sequence: TGTGCCAGCAGCCCCCGACAGGGGGCCACAACCGGGGAGCTGTTTTTT.